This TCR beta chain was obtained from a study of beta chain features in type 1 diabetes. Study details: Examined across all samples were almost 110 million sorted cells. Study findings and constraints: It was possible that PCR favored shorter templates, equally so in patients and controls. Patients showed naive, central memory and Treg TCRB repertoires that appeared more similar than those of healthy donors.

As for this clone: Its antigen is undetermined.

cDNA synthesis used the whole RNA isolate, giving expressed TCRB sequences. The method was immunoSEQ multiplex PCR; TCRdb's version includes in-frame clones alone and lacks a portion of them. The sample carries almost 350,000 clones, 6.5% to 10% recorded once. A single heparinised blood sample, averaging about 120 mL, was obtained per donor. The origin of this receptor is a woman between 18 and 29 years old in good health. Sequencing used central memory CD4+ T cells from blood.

CDR3 sequence reads: CASSFVQGASYEQYF. DNA for the CDR3: TGTGCCAGCAGCTTCGTCCAAGGGGCCTCCTACGAGCAGTACTTC. The V call is TRBV11-2, the J call TRBJ2-7; a possible D gene is TRBD1 (5 bases). The CDR3 sequence is 15 residues long. Germline assignment: CDR1 SGHAT and CDR2 FQNNGV. V was clipped by 3 bases and J by 0 bases, with 12 bases between them.